This TCR beta chain was retrieved from a study of beta chain features in type 1 diabetes. Overall study: Age, gender, cell numbers and subset yield matched between patients and controls.

Note on this clone: Its antigen remains unidentified.

The authors reverse transcribed all of the isolated RNA, so sequencing captured expressed TCRB transcripts. Assay used: immunoSEQ multiplex PCR; TCRdb lists only in-frame clones, some missing. The sample gives 150,000 to 190,000 clones, more than 9.5% of which show up once; about 2% is in the top ten. Study-wide findings and caveats: TCRB CDR3 length was moderately but significantly reduced in all four CD4+ subsets of Type 1 diabetes patients.

CDR3 size: 13 residues. From germline, CDR1 is SGHRS and CDR2 YFSETQ. Trimming took off 3 bases at V and 0 bases at J, with 6 bases between the two ends. Sequenced input: central memory CD4+ T cells from blood. V usage is TRBV5-1 and J usage is TRBJ1-1; weak D call: TRBD1 (5 bases). This TCR derives from a man aged 18 to 30 in good health. DNA for the CDR3: TGCGCCAGCAGCTGGACACTGAACACTGAAGCTTTCTTT. It yields the protein CASSWTLNTEAFF.